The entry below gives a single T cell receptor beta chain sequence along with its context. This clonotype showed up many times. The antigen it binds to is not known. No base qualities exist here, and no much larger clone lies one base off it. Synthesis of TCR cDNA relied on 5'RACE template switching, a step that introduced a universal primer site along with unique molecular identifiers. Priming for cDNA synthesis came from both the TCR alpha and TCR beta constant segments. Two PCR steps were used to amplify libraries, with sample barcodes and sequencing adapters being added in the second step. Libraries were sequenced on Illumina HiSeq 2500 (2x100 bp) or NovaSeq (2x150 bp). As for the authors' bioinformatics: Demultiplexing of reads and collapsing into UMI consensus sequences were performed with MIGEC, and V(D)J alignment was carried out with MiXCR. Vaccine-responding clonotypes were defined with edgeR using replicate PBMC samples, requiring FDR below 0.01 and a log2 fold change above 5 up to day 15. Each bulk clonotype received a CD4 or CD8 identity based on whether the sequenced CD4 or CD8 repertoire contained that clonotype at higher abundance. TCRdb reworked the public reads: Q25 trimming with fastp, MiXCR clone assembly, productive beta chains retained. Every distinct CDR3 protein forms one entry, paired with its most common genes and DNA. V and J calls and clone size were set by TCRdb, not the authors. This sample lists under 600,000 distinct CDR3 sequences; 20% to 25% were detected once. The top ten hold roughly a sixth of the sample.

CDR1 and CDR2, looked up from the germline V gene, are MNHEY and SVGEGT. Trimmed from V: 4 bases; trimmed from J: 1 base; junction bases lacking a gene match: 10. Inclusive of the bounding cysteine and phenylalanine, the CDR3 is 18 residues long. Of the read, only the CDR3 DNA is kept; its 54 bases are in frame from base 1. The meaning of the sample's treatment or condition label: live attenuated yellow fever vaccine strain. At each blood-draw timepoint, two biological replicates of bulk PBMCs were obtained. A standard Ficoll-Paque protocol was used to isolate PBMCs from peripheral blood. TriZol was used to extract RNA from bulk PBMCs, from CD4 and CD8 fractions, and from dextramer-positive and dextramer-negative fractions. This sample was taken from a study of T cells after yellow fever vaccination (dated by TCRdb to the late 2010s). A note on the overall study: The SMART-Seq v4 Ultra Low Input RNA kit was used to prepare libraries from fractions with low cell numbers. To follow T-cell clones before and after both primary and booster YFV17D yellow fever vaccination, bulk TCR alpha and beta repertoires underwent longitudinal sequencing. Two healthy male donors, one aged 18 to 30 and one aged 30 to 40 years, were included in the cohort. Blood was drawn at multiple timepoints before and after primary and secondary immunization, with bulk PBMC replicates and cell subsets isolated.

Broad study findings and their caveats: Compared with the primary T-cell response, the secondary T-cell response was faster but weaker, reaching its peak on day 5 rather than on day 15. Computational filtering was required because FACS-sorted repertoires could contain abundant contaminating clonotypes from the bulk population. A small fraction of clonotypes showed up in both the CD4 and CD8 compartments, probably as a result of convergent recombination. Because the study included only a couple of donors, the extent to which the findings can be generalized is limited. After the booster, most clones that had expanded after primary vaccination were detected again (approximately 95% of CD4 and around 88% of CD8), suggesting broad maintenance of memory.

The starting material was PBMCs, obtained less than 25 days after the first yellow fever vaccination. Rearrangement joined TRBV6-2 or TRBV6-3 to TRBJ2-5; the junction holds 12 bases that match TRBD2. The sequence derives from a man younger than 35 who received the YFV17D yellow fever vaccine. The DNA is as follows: TGTGCCAGCAGTTCTCACACGGGACTAGCGGGTCTCCAAGAGACCCAGTACTTC. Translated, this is CASSSHTGLAGLQETQYF.